The clone carrying this TCR beta chain has a single count. Its target is unknown. The data are from a study of vaccination and CD4 T cells after COVID-19. Study-wide findings and caveats: Looking at convalescent patients, a median roughly 83% of reactive clones were present only post-vaccination. Median SARS-CoV-2-reactive clonotype numbers went from about 20 to 38; this increase was not significant.

CDR3 length equals 14 residues. From germline, CDR1 is DFQATT and CDR2 SNEGSKA (reference sequence). With 6 bases clipped from V and 2 bases from J, the junction kept 3 bases outside the gene matches. This sample's treatment: roughly 11-day PBMC culture with coronavirus spike peptide pools or control peptides (ViraFEST assay). Peptide-pool expansion of antigen-specific T cells preceded TCR sequencing in ViraFEST. Peptide pools at 8.5 to 10 ug/ml, together with 10 IU/ml IL-2, were added to cultures of two million PBMCs per well. Sequenced with the Oncomine TCR Beta short-read assay was DNA taken from cultured CD4+ T cells. MiXCR, applied by TCRdb to the PCR reads, yields one record per CDR3 protein. The sample shows about 16,000 distinct CDR3 sequences, roughly 52% of them seen only once.

The sequences come from CD4+ T cells from blood, cultured in vitro, collected before SARS-CoV-2 vaccination. This rearrangement joins TRBV20-1 to TRBJ2-1; TRBD2 agrees at 11 bases. The receptor was derived from a human donor who had recovered from COVID-19. The CDR3 DNA is TGCAGTGCCACTAGCGGGAGCCCCTACAATGAGCAGTTCTTC. The encoded protein is CSATSGSPYNEQFF.